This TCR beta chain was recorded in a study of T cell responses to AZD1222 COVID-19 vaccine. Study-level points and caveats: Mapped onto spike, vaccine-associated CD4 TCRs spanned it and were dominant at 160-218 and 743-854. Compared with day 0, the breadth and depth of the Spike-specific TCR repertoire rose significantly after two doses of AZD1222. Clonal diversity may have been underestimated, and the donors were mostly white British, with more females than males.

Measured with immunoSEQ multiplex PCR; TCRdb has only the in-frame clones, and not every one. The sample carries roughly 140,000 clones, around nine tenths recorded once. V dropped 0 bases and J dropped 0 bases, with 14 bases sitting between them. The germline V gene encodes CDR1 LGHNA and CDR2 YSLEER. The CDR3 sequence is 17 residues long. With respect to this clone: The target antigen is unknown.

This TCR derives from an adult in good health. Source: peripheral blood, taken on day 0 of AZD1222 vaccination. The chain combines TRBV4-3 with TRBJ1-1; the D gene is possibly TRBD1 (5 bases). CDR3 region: CASSQDRGVRMNTEAFF. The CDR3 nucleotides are TGCGCCAGCAGCCAAGATCGGGGGGTGAGGATGAACACTGAAGCTTTCTTT.